The 15 T cell receptor beta chains presented below share a single source sample, sequenced in a study of response to subunit inactivated influenza vaccine. One entry per CDR3 protein, called by TCRdb with MiXCR from the RT-PCR reads. The profile covers around 790,000 distinct CDR3 sequences, with 21% appearing a single time and roughly 10% taken by the ten largest. This sample comprised PBMCs from blood, obtained roughly 5 days after vaccination. Receptor source: a man between 45 and 60 years old who received an inactivated influenza vaccine.

The V call is TRBV20-1, the J call TRBJ2-5; D gene ambiguous. The germline V gene encodes CDR1 DFQATT and CDR2 SNEGSKA (reference sequence). Trimming stripped 5 bases from V and 4 bases from J, with 8 bases between. The CDR3 consists of 11 residues. CDR3 sequence reads: CSAVSGETQYF. Written as DNA, the CDR3 is TGCAGTGCTGTCTCCGGAGAGACCCAGTACTTC.

The sample holds many counts of this clonotype. The chain links TRBV6-2 or TRBV6-3 to TRBJ2-4; 12 bases map to TRBD2. The length of the CDR3 is 18 residues. Trimming at V came to 7 bases and at J to 0 bases, leaving 10 bases not matched to a gene. Germline loops: CDR1 MNHEY, CDR2 SVGEGT. The CDR3 DNA is TGTGCCAGCAATAGATGGACTAGCGGGACCACAGCCAAAAACATTCAGTACTTC. Protein: CASNRWTSGTTAKNIQYF.

The CDR3 nucleotides read TGTGCCAGCAGTTACTCGCCAGGGACAGCCTCACCAACCTACAATGAGCAGTTCTTC. It yields the protein CASSYSPGTASPTYNEQFF. The gene calls are TRBV6-5 and TRBJ2-1; 7 bases are shared with TRBD1. Germline trimming cut 0 bases from V and 2 bases from J; bases unmatched to any gene: 13. The CDR3 loop spans 19 amino acids. Per the germline V gene, CDR1 is MNHEY and CDR2 is SVGAGI.

This clonotype has a handful of counts. The V call is TRBV7-9, the J call TRBJ2-1, with D perhaps TRBD1 (6 bases). Per germline, CDR1 SEHNR and CDR2 FQNEAQ (reference sequence). V shed 0 bases and J shed 12 bases, with 9 bases lying between them. The CDR3 runs 12 residues. The CDR3 sequence is CASSLARTVQFF. DNA of the CDR3: TGTGCCAGCAGCTTAGCGAGGACAGTGCAGTTCTTC.

V gene TRBV12-3 or TRBV12-4 combines with J gene TRBJ2-7; 11 bases match TRBD1. The trim removed 3 bases at V and 4 bases at J, leaving 5 bases unmatched. The CDR3 contains 15 residues. The CDR3 sequence: CASSFGRDRGYEQYF. The CDR3 nucleotides read TGTGCCAGCAGTTTCGGCCGGGACAGGGGGTACGAGCAGTACTTC.

Notes on this clonotype: An end of the junction does not agree with germline; a read error may underlie this. The V and J genes are TRBV19 and TRBJ2-7; TRBD2 is a possible D gene (6 bases). The CDR3 extends over 13 amino acids. CDR1 is LNHDA and CDR2 is SQIVND in the germline V gene (reference sequence). The CDR3 DNA reads as TGTGCCAGTAGTAGAGGAGGGAAAAACGAGCAGCACTTC. Amino acid sequence: CASSRGGKNEQHF.

The CDR3 is CSARGLAGGTGMETQYF. The CDR3 region has the DNA TGCAGTGCTAGAGGGCTAGCGGGAGGGACGGGGATGGAGACCCAGTACTTC. This chain joins TRBV20-1 and TRBJ2-5; 12 positions agree with TRBD2. This CDR3 is built from 17 residues. CDR1 and CDR2 from the germline V gene are DFQATT and SNEGSKA (reference sequence). J gave up 5 bases and V 1 base, and 11 bases lay outside the gene matches.

This clonotype was seen at least ten times. The V call is TRBV5-1, the J call TRBJ2-7; 7 bases match TRBD1. The length of the CDR3 is 13 residues. The V gene end was trimmed by 0 bases and the J gene end by 7 bases; junction bases not matched to a gene: 4. Germline CDR1 SGHRS, CDR2 YFSETQ. CDR3 sequence reads: CASSLEGAREQYF. CDR3 bases: TGCGCCAGCAGCTTGGAGGGGGCGCGGGAGCAGTACTTC.

This clonotype occurred many times. This chain uses TRBV11-2 with TRBJ2-5; 7 positions agree with TRBD1. The ends lost 5 bases at V and 5 bases at J; junction bases unmatched: 5. This CDR3 comprises 13 residues. Germline values: CDR1 SGHAT, CDR2 FQNNGV. The CDR3 reads CASSPDRVETQYF. CDR3 nucleotides: TGTGCCAGCAGCCCTGACAGGGTCGAGACCCAGTACTTC.

The chain links TRBV12-5 to TRBJ2-7; D might be TRBD2 (5 bases). Germline CDR1 is LGHNT and CDR2 is FRNRAP. The CDR3 sequence is 17 residues long. The germline V and J ends were trimmed by 10 bases and 2 bases, with 27 bases remaining between them. The CDR3 protein is CATEFPEDWWGAYEQYF. The CDR3 coding sequence is TGTGCTACCGAGTTCCCCGAGGATTGGTGGGGAGCCTACGAGCAGTACTTC.

The chain carries TRBV19 and TRBJ2-2; the D gene is possibly TRBD1 (5 bases). In germline, CDR1 is LNHDA, CDR2 SQIVND (reference sequence). Trimming pared 9 bases from V and 1 base from J, leaving 9 bases between. The CDR3 covers 13 residues. The CDR3 DNA follows: TGTGCCAGCCCCGACAGGAACACCGGGGAGCTGTTTTTT. It yields the protein CASPDRNTGELFF.

V gene TRBV12-3 or TRBV12-4 combines with J gene TRBJ2-7; D remains ambiguous. This CDR3 has 15 amino acids. Between the trimmed V and J ends, which lost 3 bases and 0 bases, there was a span of 12 bases. CDR3 protein: CASSFRILFSYEQYF. In nucleotides, the CDR3 is TGTGCCAGCAGTTTCAGGATATTGTTCTCCTACGAGCAGTACTTC.

This clonotype was found a few times. V is TRBV30 and J is TRBJ2-7, with TRBD2 as a possible D gene (6 bases). CDR1 GTSNPN and CDR2 SVGIG come from the germline V gene (reference sequence). Trimming cost V 0 bases and J 5 bases, with 8 bases left between them. The CDR3 contains 12 residues. The CDR3 spells CAWSVAGNEQYF. The CDR3 DNA follows: TGTGCCTGGAGTGTTGCGGGGAACGAGCAGTACTTC.

This clonotype was counted between two and nine times. The chain joins TRBV20-1 to TRBJ2-2; maybe TRBD1 (6 bases). The CDR3 is 11 amino acids. The germline CDR1 and CDR2 sequences are DFQATT and SNEGSKA (reference sequence). Trimming pared 5 bases from V and 7 bases from J, leaving 8 bases between. Here the CDR3 reads CSAGQNGELFF. The CDR3, as DNA: TGCAGTGCTGGACAGAACGGGGAGCTGTTTTTT.

V usage is TRBV6-2 or TRBV6-3 and J usage is TRBJ1-6; possibly TRBD1 for D (6 bases). From germline, CDR1 is MNHEY and CDR2 SVGEGT. This CDR3 contains 14 residues. Trimming pared 4 bases from V and 10 bases from J, leaving 14 bases between. This CDR3 is CASSSGGFESPLHF. For the CDR3, the DNA is TGTGCCAGCAGTTCGGGGGGCTTTGAGTCACCCCTCCACTTT.